Listed here is a single TCR beta chain. The entry originates in a study of blood T cell repertoires in COVID-19. V was clipped by 0 bases and J by 6 bases; unmatched bases: 10. Germline CDR1 is SGDLS and CDR2 is YYNGEE. CDR3 length: 16 amino acids. Sequencing used immunoSEQ multiplex PCR; TCRdb keeps in-frame clones, though not all of them. The table records about 270,000 clones, about 89% of them present only once. The sample was peripheral blood. The chain combines TRBV9 with TRBJ2-7, with 9 bases fitting TRBD1. This clonotype was sampled from a woman aged 60-70 years who had recovered from COVID-19. CDR3 nucleotide sequence: TGTGCCAGCAGCGTAGGGACAGGGGCGTTCGCAGGCGAGCAGTACTTC. It specifies CASSVGTGAFAGEQYF.